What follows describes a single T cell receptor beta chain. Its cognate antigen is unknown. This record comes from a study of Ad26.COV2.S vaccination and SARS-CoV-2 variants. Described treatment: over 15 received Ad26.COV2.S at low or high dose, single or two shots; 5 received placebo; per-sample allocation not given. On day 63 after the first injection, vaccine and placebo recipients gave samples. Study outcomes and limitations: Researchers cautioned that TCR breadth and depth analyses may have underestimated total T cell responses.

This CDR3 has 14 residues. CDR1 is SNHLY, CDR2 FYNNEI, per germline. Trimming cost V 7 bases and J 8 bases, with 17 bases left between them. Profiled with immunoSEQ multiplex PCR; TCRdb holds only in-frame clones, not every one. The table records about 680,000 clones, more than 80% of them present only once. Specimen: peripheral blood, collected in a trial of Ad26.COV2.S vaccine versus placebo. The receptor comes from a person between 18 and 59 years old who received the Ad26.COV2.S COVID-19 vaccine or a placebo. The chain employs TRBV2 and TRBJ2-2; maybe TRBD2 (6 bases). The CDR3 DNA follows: TGTGCCAGCACCGAAGGCGGGGAAACAGGGGAGCTGTTTTTT. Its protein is CASTEGGETGELFF.